This T cell receptor beta chain is drawn from a study of shared clonotypes between healthy human individuals. Turning to this clone: Its antigen is not identified.

This was a deep-level run. Assay used: immunoSEQ multiplex PCR; TCRdb lists only in-frame clones, some missing. Counted here are hundreds of thousands of clones, 95% occurring once; the ten biggest clones make up about 0.11%. Unmatched junction bases numbered 10, after V lost 5 bases and J lost 5 bases. CDR3 length equals 16 residues. Per germline, CDR1 MGHRA and CDR2 YSYEKL. Study-level findings and limits: Tissues were not sampled, only blood, and their repertoires likely differ. Of the naive CD4 clonotypes, around 4.8% were shared across several donors.

Naive CD8 cells lacked CD45RO and underwent positive selection for CCR7, leaving out terminally differentiated effector memory CD45RA+ cells. The sequence came from a young woman in good health. J is TRBJ2-7 and V is TRBV4-1; 12 nucleotides align to TRBD2. The sample consisted of naive CD8+ T cells sorted from blood. CDR3 loop: CASSDSGTSGLHEQYF. In nucleotides, the CDR3 is TGCGCCAGCAGCGACTCTGGGACTAGCGGGTTGCACGAGCAGTACTTC.